This T cell receptor (beta chain) comes out of a study of regulatory T cells in long-lasting Graves disease. Relying on iRepertoire HTBI primers and Arm-PCR of CDR3 regions, the team built TCR beta libraries. TCRdb analysed the multiplex PCR reads with MiXCR anew, one entry per CDR3 protein. Altogether approximately 400,000 distinct CDR3 sequences are present, roughly 12% being singletons, with the ten largest covering approximately 17%. The time point: newly diagnosed GD, antithyroid drugs for less than 3 months. RNA isolated from PBMCs was used to make the TCR library. American Thyroid Association guidelines served as the basis for diagnosing Graves' disease. This clonotype was counted at least ten times. CDR1 and CDR2 (germline): KGHSH, LQKENI. V dropped 0 bases and J dropped 1; count of bases not matched to a gene: 4. The CDR3 covers 17 residues. In addition, the sample was reused for a study of T cells in Graves' hyperthyroidism and ophthalmopathy. That source adds: The primer set for the first-round RT-PCR of the TCR CDR3 was HTBI.

This sequence was found in a woman under 30 with Graves disease. Sequenced material: peripheral blood mononuclear cells (PBMCs), taken at new diagnosis, from a patient treated with antithyroid drugs. The gene calls are TRBV18 and TRBJ2-1; 9 nucleotides align to TRBD1. The CDR3 DNA is TGTGCCAGCTCACCACCGTCTGGGACAGGGTCCTACAATGAGCAGTTCTTC. It encodes CASSPPSGTGSYNEQFF. Drawing the rest from reference TRBV18 and TRBJ2-1, the complete variable domain is NAGVMQNPRHLVRRRGQEARLRCSPMKGHSHVYWYRQLPEEGLKFMVYLQKENIIDESGMPKERFSAEFPKEGPSILRIQQVVRGDSAAYFCASSPPSGTGSYNEQFFGPGTRLTVL.